The count of the clone carrying this T cell receptor (beta chain) is one. The junction does not match germline at one end; this may be a read error. CDR3 length: 14 residues. This sample was taken from a study of tumor-infiltrating lymphocytes in primary liver carcinoma. Unsorted bulk tissue (roughly 20-31 mg) underwent RNA and DNA co-extraction. Starting material of 400 to 600 ng total RNA yielded TCR beta cDNA via a constant-region primer. Modified slightly, ARM-PCR produced TCR beta libraries over three nested multiplex PCR rounds. TRBV1-TRBV30 forward primers paired with a C-beta reverse primer were used in the first two PCR rounds, which ran approximately 11 cycles each. TCRdb redid the calling of the multiplex PCR reads with MiXCR, one entry per CDR3 protein. The table lists 47,000 or so distinct CDR3 sequences, about three quarters of them singletons.

V gene TRBV12-3 or TRBV12-4 combines with J gene TRBJ1-3; D is possibly TRBD1 (6 bases). The receptor's source is a man between 40 and 49 years old with primary liver carcinoma and hepatitis B virus infection. The sequencing input was liver tumor tissue from sampling region 3. Subset specified: tumor region T3, left-lateral pole. The CDR3 DNA follows: TGTACCAGCAGTCCACGCCTCGAGGGGGACACCATATATTTT. This gives the protein CTSSPRLEGDTIYF.